This T cell receptor beta chain is from a study of blood T cell repertoires in COVID-19. For the study at large: Acute and convalescent COVID-19 specimens originated in the United States, Italy and Spain. T cells, B-cell-depleted T cells, or PBMCs provided the cDNA or gDNA that served as material.

Between the trimmed V and J ends, which lost 6 bases and 5 bases, there was a span of 16 bases. CDR3 length: 14 amino acids. The germline V gene encodes CDR1 MNHEY and CDR2 SMNVEV (reference sequence). How the authors handled the data: Estimation of nucleated cell counts was performed using reference gene primer amplification. Produced via immunoSEQ multiplex PCR; TCRdb's table is partial and in-frame only. The DNA gave D and trimming, while V, J and clone size come from that table. Among roughly 77,000 clones listed, over 80% were seen once. Source material: peripheral blood. This sequence was found in an elderly woman with active COVID-19. V gene TRBV27 combines with J gene TRBJ1-1, with a possible D match to TRBD1 (6 bases). CDR3 sequence (DNA): TGTGCCAGCAGACCCACAGGGCAAAGAACTGAAGCTTTCTTT. Encoded protein: CASRPTGQRTEAFF.